One and the same sample provided the 14 T cell receptor beta chains below, sequenced in a study of regulatory T cells in long-lasting Graves disease. Arm-PCR of CDR3 regions and iRepertoire HTBI primers were used to build TCR beta libraries. One entry per CDR3 protein results from TCRdb running MiXCR on the multiplex PCR reads. The sample holds around 510,000 distinct CDR3 sequences; roughly 20% are singletons and the top ten take approximately 8%. The time point here: persistent/refractory GD, antithyroid drugs over 5 years with positive TRAb. Scientists built the TCR library using RNA that was extracted from PBMCs. The starting material was peripheral blood mononuclear cells (PBMCs), obtained when the disease was refractory, from a patient treated with antithyroid drugs. The receptors come from a female donor with Graves disease.

The rearrangement links TRBV6-5 to TRBJ2-7; D possibly corresponds to TRBD1 (7 bases). Germline lookup yields CDR1 MNHEY and CDR2 SVGAGI. This CDR3 is 22 amino acids long. V was clipped by 2 bases and J by 3 bases, with 35 bases between them. The CDR3 coding sequence is TGTGCCAGCAGTTACCAGGCTGCTAAAGGAGGGGGCACTACAGTTGGTCTCTACGAGCAGTACTTC. It specifies CASSYQAAKGGGTTVGLYEQYF.

The J gene is TRBJ2-7, the V gene TRBV28; D is ambiguous. The germline CDR1 and CDR2 sequences are MDHEN and SYDVKM. Trimming cost V 3 bases and J 4 bases, with 19 bases left between them. The CDR3 extends over 16 amino acids. CDR3 sequence: CASSFSLTNTDYEQYF. Here the CDR3 DNA reads TGTGCCAGCAGTTTCTCCCTTACTAACACAGATTACGAGCAGTACTTC.

This clonotype came up many times. The chain is built from TRBV12-3 or TRBV12-4 and TRBJ2-7; the match to TRBD1 covers 9 bases. The CDR3 contains 13 residues. Trimming took 7 bases from V and 4 from J; bases not matched to a gene: 5. The CDR3 is CASTRDRDYEQYF. DNA for the CDR3: TGTGCCAGCACCCGGGACAGGGATTACGAGCAGTACTTC.

The chain has TRBV2 and TRBJ2-1; TRBD2 is a possible D gene (5 bases). This CDR3 has 12 amino acids. Germline assignment: CDR1 SNHLY and CDR2 FYNNEI. Trimming removed 2 bases from V and 7 bases from J, with 6 bases in between. CDR3: CASSETGNEQFF. For the CDR3, the DNA is TGTGCCAGCAGTGAAACGGGAAATGAGCAGTTCTTC.

The chain links TRBV28 to TRBJ2-3; a weak D match, TRBD2 (7 bases). Trimming took 7 bases from V and 9 from J, leaving 23 bases between them. The CDR3 runs 15 residues. Germline CDR1 and CDR2: MDHEN and SYDVKM. CDR3 sequence reads: CASISTSRIRGTQYF. The DNA of the CDR3 is TGTGCCAGCATCTCGACTAGCAGAATCAGGGGAACGCAGTATTTT.

There are many counts of this clonotype. This chain joins TRBV6-5 and TRBJ1-4; the match to TRBD1 covers 7 bases. The CDR3 covers 16 residues. Unmatched junction bases numbered 8, after V lost 2 bases and J lost 5 bases. Germline lookup yields CDR1 MNHEY and CDR2 SVGAGI. The CDR3 nucleotides are TGTGCCAGCAGTTACCGACAGGGAAGGGGCAATGAAAAACTGTTTTTT. It translates to CASSYRQGRGNEKLFF.

This clonotype occurred a few times. The rearrangement uses TRBV7-9 and TRBJ2-2, with D tentatively TRBD1 or TRBD2 (6 bases each). The V and J ends lost 5 bases and 5 bases respectively, with 15 bases between them. Germline V gene data show CDR1 as SEHNR and CDR2 as FQNEAQ (reference sequence). CDR3 length equals 15 residues. The CDR3 spells CASSLIQGRTGELFF. CDR3 nucleotide sequence: TGTGCCAGCAGCCTCATCCAGGGGAGGACCGGGGAGCTGTTTTTT. The variable domain in full, completed from reference TRBV7-9 and TRBJ2-2, reads DTGVSQNPRHKITKRGQNVTFRCDPISEHNRLYWYRQTLGQGPEFLTYFQNEAQLEKSRLLSDRFSAERPKGSFSTLEIQRTEQGDSAMYLCASSLIQGRTGELFFGEGSRLTVL.

There are a few counts of this clonotype. The gene calls are TRBV19 and TRBJ1-5; D call uncertain. The germline V gene encodes CDR1 LNHDA and CDR2 SQIVND (reference sequence). CDR3 length: 14 amino acids. V was clipped by 7 bases and J by 0 bases, with 10 bases between them. This chain's CDR3 is CASTVSYSNQPQHF. The CDR3 coding sequence is TGTGCCAGTACAGTCAGTTATAGCAATCAGCCCCAGCATTTT. Full variable domain (rest looked up from reference TRBV19 and TRBJ1-5): DGGITQSPKYLFRKEGQNVTLSCEQNLNHDAMYWYRQDPGQGLRLIYYSQIVNDFQKGDIAEGYSVSREKKESFPLTVTSAQKNPTAFYLCASTVSYSNQPQHFGDGTRLSIL.

This clonotype was seen more than once but under ten times. V gene TRBV20-1 combines with J gene TRBJ1-4; a weak D match, TRBD1 (5 bases). Trimming shortened V by 1 base and J by 5 bases, and 11 bases separated the two germline ends. CDR1 and CDR2 (germline): DFQATT, SNEGSKA (reference sequence). The length of the CDR3 is 14 residues. CDR3 amino acids: CSARVGGTNEKLFF. CDR3 DNA: TGCAGTGCTAGAGTCGGGGGAACGAATGAAAAACTGTTTTTT.

The chain carries TRBV27 and TRBJ2-2; D unresolved. Germline loops: CDR1 MNHEY, CDR2 SMNVEV (reference sequence). The CDR3 consists of 18 residues. V was shortened by 1 base and J by 2 bases, with 17 bases between the two germline ends. Written as DNA, the CDR3 is TGTGCCAGCAGTTTATATTCCCTGCCCAAGTTTAACACCGGGGAGCTGTTTTTT. Protein product: CASSLYSLPKFNTGELFF.

A note on this clonotype: Its ends do not fully match the called genes, so a read error is possible. The chain employs TRBV10-1 and TRBJ2-4, with 9 bases fitting TRBD1. Looked up from germline, CDR1 is WNHNN and CDR2 is SYGVQD (reference sequence). The CDR3 is made up of 13 amino acids. For the CDR3, the DNA is TGCGTCAGCAGTGAGTCAGGACAGGGGCTTCGATACTTC. Translating it yields CVSSESGQGLRYF.

This clonotype was seen a few times. This chain links TRBV7-9 with TRBJ2-5; D remains ambiguous. The length of the CDR3 is 13 residues. Deletions cut 4 bases from V and 5 bases from J, with 11 bases between. The germline V gene encodes CDR1 SEHNR and CDR2 FQNEAQ (reference sequence). The CDR3 sequence is CASSSPAEETQYF. CDR3 coding DNA: TGTGCCAGCAGCTCCCCCGCAGAGGAGACCCAGTACTTC.

This clonotype is a singleton in its sample. A much larger clone lies a single base off, so this may be a read error. The chain joins TRBV6-2 or TRBV6-3 to TRBJ2-7; D assignment may be TRBD1 or TRBD2 (7 bases each). The CDR3 has 15 amino acids. In germline, CDR1 is MNHEY, CDR2 SVGEGT. The germline V and J ends were trimmed by 5 bases and 0 bases, with 14 bases remaining between them. This CDR3 reads CASSDAGGGSYEQYF. CDR3 nucleotide sequence: TGTGCCAGCAGTGATGCAGGGGGGGGCTCCTACGAGCAGTACTTC.

The J gene is TRBJ2-7, the V gene TRBV7-9; the match to TRBD2 covers 9 bases. CDR3 size: 15 residues. Germline V lookup: CDR1 SEHNR, CDR2 FQNEAQ (reference sequence). V was clipped by 5 bases and J by 3 bases; unmatched bases: 8. The CDR3 is CASSPKGTSNYEQYF. The CDR3 coding sequence is TGTGCCAGCAGCCCAAAAGGGACTAGCAACTACGAGCAGTACTTC. Drawing the rest from reference TRBV7-9 and TRBJ2-7, the complete variable domain is DTGVSQNPRHKITKRGQNVTFRCDPISEHNRLYWYRQTLGQGPEFLTYFQNEAQLEKSRLLSDRFSAERPKGSFSTLEIQRTEQGDSAMYLCASSPKGTSNYEQYFGPGTRLTVT.